This entry describes one TCR beta chain. This specimen comes from a study of blood T cell repertoires in COVID-19. Study as a whole: Acute and convalescent COVID-19 specimens originated in the United States, Italy and Spain. T cells, B-cell-depleted T cells, or PBMCs supplied cDNA or gDNA.

As processed by the authors: Reference gene primer amplification yielded estimated nucleated cell counts. The assay was immunoSEQ multiplex PCR, and TCRdb's table has in-frame clones only and misses some. V, J and clone size derive from that table, while D and trimming were established from the DNA sequence. Of roughly 230,000 clones detected, about 80% appear once; the ten largest clones hold around 4.4%. The CDR3 spans 13 residues. The V gene's germline CDR1 is SGDLS and CDR2 YYNGEE. V dropped 4 bases and J dropped 6 bases, with 10 bases sitting between them. This chain uses TRBV9 with TRBJ2-2; the D gene is possibly TRBD1 (6 bases). Material: peripheral blood. The clonotype comes from a middle-aged man with active or convalescent COVID-19. Here the CDR3 DNA reads TGTGCCAGCAGCTCAGCAGGGGCCGGGGAGCTGTTTTTT. Translated, it gives CASSSAGAGELFF.